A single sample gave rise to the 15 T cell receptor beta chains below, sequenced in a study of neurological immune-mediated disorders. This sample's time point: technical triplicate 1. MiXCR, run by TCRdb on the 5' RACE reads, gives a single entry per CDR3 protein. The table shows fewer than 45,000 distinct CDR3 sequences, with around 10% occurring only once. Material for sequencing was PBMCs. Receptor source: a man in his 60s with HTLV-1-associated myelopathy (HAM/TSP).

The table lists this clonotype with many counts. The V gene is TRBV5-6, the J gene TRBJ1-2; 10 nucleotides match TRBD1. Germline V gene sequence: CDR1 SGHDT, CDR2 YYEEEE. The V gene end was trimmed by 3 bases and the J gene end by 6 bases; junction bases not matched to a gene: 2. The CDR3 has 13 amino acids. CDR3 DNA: TGTGCCAGCAGCTCGACAGGGGGCGATGGCTACACCTTC. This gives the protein CASSSTGGDGYTF. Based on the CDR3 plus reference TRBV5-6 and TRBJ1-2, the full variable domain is DAGVTQSPTHLIKTRGQQVTLRCSPKSGHDTVSWYQQALGQGPQFIFQYYEEEERQRGNFPDRFSGHQFPNYSSELNVNALLLGDSALYLCASSSTGGDGYTFGSGTRLTVV.

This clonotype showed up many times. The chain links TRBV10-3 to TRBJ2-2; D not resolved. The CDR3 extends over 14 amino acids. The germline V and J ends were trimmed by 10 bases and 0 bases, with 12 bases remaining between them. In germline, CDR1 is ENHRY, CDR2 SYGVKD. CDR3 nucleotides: TGTGCCACCCTCAGCCCCGCGAACACCGGGGAGCTGTTTTTT. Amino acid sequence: CATLSPANTGELFF.

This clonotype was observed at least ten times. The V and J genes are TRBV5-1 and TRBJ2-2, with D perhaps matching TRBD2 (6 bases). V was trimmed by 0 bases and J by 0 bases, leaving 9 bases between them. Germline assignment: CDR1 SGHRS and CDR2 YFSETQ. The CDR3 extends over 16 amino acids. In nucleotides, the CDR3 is TGCGCCAGCAGCTTGGGGGGGACTTCGAACACCGGGGAGCTGTTTTTT. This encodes CASSLGGTSNTGELFF.

This CDR3 is CASSQDGGSLAKNIQYF. The CDR3, as DNA: TGTGCCAGCAGCCAAGATGGGGGCAGCCTAGCCAAAAACATTCAGTACTTC. V usage is TRBV3-1 and J usage is TRBJ2-4; tentative D call: TRBD1 (6 bases). CDR1 is LGHDT and CDR2 is YNNKEL in the germline V gene (reference sequence). The V end lost 0 bases, the J end lost 0 bases, and 12 bases lay between the germline ends. CDR3 length: 17 residues. Full variable domain (rest looked up from reference TRBV3-1 and TRBJ2-4): DTAVSQTPKYLVTQMGNDKSIKCEQNLGHDTMYWYKQDSKKFLKIMFSYNNKELIINETVPNRFSPKSPDKAHLNLHINSLELGDSAVYFCASSQDGGSLAKNIQYFGAGTRLSVL.

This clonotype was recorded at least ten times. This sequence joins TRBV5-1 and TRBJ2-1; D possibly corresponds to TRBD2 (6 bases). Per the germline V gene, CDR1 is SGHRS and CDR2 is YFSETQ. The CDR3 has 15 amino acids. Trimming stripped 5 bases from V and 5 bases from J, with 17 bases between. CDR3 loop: CASRSPGTAHNEQFF. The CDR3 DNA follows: TGCGCCAGCAGGTCACCCGGGACTGCCCACAATGAGCAGTTCTTC.

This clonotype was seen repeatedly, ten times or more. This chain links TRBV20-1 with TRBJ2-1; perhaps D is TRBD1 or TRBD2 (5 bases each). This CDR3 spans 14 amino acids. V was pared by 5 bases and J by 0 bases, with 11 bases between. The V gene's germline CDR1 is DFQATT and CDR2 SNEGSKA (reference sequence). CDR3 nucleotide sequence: TGCAGTGCTCAGGGACCTAGCTCCTACAATGAGCAGTTCTTC. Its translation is CSAQGPSSYNEQFF.

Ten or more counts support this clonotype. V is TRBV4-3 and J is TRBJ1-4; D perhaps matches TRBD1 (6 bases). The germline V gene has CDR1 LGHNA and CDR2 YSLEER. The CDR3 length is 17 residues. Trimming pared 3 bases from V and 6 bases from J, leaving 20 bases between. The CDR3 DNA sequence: TGCGCCAGCAGCCATCACGATGGACAGTTTCTTTATGAAAAACTGTTTTTT. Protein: CASSHHDGQFLYEKLFF.

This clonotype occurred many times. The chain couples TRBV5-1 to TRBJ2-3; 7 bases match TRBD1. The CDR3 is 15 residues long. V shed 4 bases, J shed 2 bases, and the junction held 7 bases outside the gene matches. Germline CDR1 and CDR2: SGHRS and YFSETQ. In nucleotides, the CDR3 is TGCGCCAGCAGCGTGACCGGGACAGTCACAGATACGCAGTATTTT. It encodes CASSVTGTVTDTQYF.

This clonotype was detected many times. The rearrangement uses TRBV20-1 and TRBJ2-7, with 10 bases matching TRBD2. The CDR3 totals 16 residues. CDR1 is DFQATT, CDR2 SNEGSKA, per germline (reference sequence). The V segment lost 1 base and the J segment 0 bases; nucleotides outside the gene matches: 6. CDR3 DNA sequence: TGCAGTGCTAGAGCTCCCGGGACTAGCGCCTCCTACGAGCAGTACTTC. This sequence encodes CSARAPGTSASYEQYF.

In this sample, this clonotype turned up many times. CDR3 in amino acids: CSARTGPYEQYF. The CDR3 DNA follows: TGCAGTGCTAGAACGGGGCCCTACGAGCAGTACTTC. The rearrangement links TRBV20-1 to TRBJ2-7; D possibly uses TRBD1 or TRBD2 (5 bases each). V lost 2 bases to trimming and J lost 2 bases, with 7 bases between them. The CDR3 runs to 12 residues. Germline loops: CDR1 DFQATT, CDR2 SNEGSKA (reference sequence).

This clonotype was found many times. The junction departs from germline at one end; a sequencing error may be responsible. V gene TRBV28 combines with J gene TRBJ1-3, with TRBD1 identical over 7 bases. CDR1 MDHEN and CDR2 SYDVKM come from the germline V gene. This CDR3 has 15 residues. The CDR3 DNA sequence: TGTGCCAGCAGCCCTGGGGGACAGCCGGGAAAGACCATATATTTT. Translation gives CASSPGGQPGKTIYF.

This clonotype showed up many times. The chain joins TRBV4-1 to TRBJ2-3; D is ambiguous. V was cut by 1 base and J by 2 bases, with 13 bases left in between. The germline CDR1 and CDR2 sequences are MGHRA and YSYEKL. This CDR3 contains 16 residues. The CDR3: CASSQVEQSFTDTQYF. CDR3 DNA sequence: TGCGCCAGCAGCCAAGTGGAACAGTCCTTCACAGATACGCAGTATTTT.

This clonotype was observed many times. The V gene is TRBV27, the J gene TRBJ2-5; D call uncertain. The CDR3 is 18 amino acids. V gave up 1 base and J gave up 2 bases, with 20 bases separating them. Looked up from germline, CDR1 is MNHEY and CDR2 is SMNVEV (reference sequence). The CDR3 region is CASSLFWIYNGSQETQYF. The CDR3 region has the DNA TGTGCCAGCAGTTTATTCTGGATCTATAATGGATCGCAAGAGACCCAGTACTTC.

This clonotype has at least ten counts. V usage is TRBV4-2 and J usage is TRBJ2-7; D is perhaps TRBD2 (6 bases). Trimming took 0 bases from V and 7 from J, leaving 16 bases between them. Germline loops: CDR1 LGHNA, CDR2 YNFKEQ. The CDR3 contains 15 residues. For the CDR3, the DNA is TGTGCCAGCAGCCAAGATCGGGGGACCTCCTTAGAGCAGTACTTC. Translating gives CASSQDRGTSLEQYF.

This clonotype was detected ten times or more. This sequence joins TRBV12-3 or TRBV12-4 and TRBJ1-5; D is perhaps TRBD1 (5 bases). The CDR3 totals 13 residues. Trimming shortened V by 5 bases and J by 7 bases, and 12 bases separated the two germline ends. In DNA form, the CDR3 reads TGTGCCAGCAGTCGACAGCTAGGACAGCCCCAGCATTTT. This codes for CASSRQLGQPQHF.